The TCR beta chain under discussion was sequenced for a study of blood T cell repertoires in COVID-19. Across the whole study: Acute and convalescent COVID-19 specimens originated in the United States, Italy and Spain. PBMCs, B-cell-depleted T cells, or T cells were the source of the cDNA or gDNA that made up the material.

Study processing details: The assay estimated nucleated cells by amplifying reference gene primers. Produced via immunoSEQ multiplex PCR; TCRdb's table is partial and in-frame only. V and J calls and clone size follow that table, whereas D and trimming were derived from the DNA. The repertoire consists of around 150,000 clones, with 75% to 90% occurring once and the leading ten covering 2.2%. Germline CDR1 SGDLS, CDR2 YYNGEE. V dropped 2 bases and J dropped 5; count of bases not matched to a gene: 11. CDR3 length equals 16 residues. The sequence was obtained from a man in his sixties or seventies with acute or convalescent COVID-19. Sequencing was performed on peripheral blood. This chain connects TRBV9 to TRBJ2-5; TRBD1 matches 8 bases. The DNA of the CDR3 is TGTGCCAGCAGCGTCGCCCTGGACAGGGTATGGGAGACCCAGTACTTC. Its translation: CASSVALDRVWETQYF.